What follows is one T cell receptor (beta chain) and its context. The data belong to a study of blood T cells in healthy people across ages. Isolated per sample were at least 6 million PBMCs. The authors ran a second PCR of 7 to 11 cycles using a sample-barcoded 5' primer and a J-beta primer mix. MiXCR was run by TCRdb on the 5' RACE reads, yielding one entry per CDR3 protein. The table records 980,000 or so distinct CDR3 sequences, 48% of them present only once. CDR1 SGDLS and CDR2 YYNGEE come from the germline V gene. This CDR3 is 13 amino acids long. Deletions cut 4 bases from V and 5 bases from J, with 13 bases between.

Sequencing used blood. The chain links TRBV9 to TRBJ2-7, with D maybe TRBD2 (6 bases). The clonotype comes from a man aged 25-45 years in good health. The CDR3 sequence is CASSTGVWNEQYF. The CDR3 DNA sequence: TGTGCCAGCAGCACGGGGGTATGGAACGAGCAGTACTTC.